The clone carrying this TCR beta chain has a count of ten or more. Its antigen is undetermined. The record originates from a study of T cells in Graves' hyperthyroidism and ophthalmopathy. Researchers took RNA transcripts and amplified the TCR beta CDR3 regions from them. Initially, a first-round RT-PCR of the TCR CDR3 employed the HTBI primer set. One entry per CDR3 protein, called by TCRdb with MiXCR from the multiplex PCR reads. The sample holds more than 300,000 distinct CDR3 sequences, roughly 15% seen once. A NOSPECS grade of at least 4, a Clinical Activity Score of at least 3 and duration under 3 months were recorded in ophthalmopathy patients. 9.5 to 10 ml fresh peripheral blood yielded the PBMCs. After removal of 3 bases from V and 3 bases from J, the junction contained 3 bases not matched to a gene. Germline lookup yields CDR1 LGHNT and CDR2 FRNRAP. The CDR3 spans 14 residues. Findings and caveats of the study: Ophthalmopathy and stable hyperthyroidism were separated by a 13 V-J model.

This receptor was obtained from a woman aged 25 to 39 with Graves' ophthalmopathy. The chain recombines TRBV12-5 with TRBJ2-7; 9 bases are a match to TRBD1. The sequenced sample was blood. CDR3 in DNA: TGTGCTAGTGGTTTCGGGACAGGGATCTACGAGCAGTACTTC. It yields the protein CASGFGTGIYEQYF.